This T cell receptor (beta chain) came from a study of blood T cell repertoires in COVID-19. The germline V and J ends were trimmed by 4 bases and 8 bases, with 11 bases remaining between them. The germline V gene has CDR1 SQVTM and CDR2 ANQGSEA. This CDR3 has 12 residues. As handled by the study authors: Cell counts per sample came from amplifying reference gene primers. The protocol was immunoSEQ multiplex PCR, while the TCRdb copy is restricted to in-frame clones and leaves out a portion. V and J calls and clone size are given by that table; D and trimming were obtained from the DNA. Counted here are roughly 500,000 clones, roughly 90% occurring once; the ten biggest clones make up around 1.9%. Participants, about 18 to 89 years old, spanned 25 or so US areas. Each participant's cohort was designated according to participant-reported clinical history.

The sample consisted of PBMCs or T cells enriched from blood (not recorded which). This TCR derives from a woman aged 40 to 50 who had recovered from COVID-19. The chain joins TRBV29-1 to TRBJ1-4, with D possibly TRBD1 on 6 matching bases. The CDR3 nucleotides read TGCAGCGTTGCTTCAGGGGAGGAAAAACTGTTTTTT. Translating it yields CSVASGEEKLFF.